This TCR beta chain was retrieved from a study of control samples from healthy donors and cancer patients. Trimming shortened V by 0 bases and J by 3 bases, and 12 bases separated the two germline ends. Germline lookup yields CDR1 SGDLS and CDR2 YYNGEE. The CDR3 sequence is 15 residues long. Clones were sequenced by immunoSEQ multiplex PCR, and TCRdb holds only the in-frame ones, with some missing. The sample carries some 150,000 clones, around 96% recorded once. The sample was blood. This chain joins TRBV9 and TRBJ1-1, with a possible D match to TRBD1 (6 bases). The receptor's source is a man aged 35 to 55 in good health. The CDR3 DNA follows: TGTGCCAGCAGCGTAGGGGGACATTTTGACACTGAAGCTTTCTTT. Its protein is CASSVGGHFDTEAFF. The full variable domain, in which reference TRBV9 and TRBJ1-1 provide the parts outside the CDR3, is DSGVTQTPKHLITATGQRVTLRCSPRSGDLSVYWYQQSLDQGLQFLIQYYNGEERAKGNILERFSAQQFPDLHSELNLSSLELGDSALYFCASSVGGHFDTEAFFGQGTRLTVV.